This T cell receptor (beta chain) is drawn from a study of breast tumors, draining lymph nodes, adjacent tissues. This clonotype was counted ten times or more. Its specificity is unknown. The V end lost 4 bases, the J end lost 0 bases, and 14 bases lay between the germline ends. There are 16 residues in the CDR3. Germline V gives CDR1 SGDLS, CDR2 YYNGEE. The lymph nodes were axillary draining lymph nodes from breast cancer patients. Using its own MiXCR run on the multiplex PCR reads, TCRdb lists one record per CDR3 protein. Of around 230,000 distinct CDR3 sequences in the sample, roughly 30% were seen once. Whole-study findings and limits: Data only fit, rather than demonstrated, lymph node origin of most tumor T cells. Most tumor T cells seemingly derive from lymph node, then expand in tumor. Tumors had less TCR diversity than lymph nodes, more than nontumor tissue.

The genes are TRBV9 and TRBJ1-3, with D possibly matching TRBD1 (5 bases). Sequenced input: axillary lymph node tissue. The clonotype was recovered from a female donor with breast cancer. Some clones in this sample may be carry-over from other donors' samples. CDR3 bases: TGTGCCAGCAGCCCTTCACAGGTGCGCTCTGGAAACACCATATATTTT. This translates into CASSPSQVRSGNTIYF. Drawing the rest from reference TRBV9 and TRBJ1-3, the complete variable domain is DSGVTQTPKHLITATGQRVTLRCSPRSGDLSVYWYQQSLDQGLQFLIQYYNGEERAKGNILERFSAQQFPDLHSELNLSSLELGDSALYFCASSPSQVRSGNTIYFGEGSWLTVV.